This T cell receptor (beta chain) was retrieved from a study of blood T cells in healthy people across ages. As regards this clonotype: Its target is not known. The junction departs from germline at one end; a sequencing error may be responsible.

Study results and limitations: The study regarded diversity estimates from one million T cells as underestimates. Unsorted PBMC input precluded a conclusive naive versus antigen-experienced comparison.

Combining a sample-barcoded 5' primer with a J-beta primer mix, a second PCR ran for roughly 6 to 11 cycles. All samples yielded 3 million or more CDR3-containing paired-end reads. Each CDR3 protein is one row after TCRdb ran MiXCR on the 5' RACE reads. The sample lists more than 1,400,000 distinct CDR3 sequences, roughly 40% occurring once. There are 17 residues in the CDR3. The germline gives CDR1 MGHRA, CDR2 YSYEKL. The chain employs TRBV4-1 and TRBJ1-1, with 9 bases aligning to TRBD1. The sequence was obtained from a woman between 18 and 29 years old in good health. What was sequenced was blood. CDR3 DNA: TGCGCCAGCAGCCAAGAAATGGGCGGACAGGGGTACACTAAAGCTTTCTTT. Its translation: CASSQEMGGQGYTKAFF.